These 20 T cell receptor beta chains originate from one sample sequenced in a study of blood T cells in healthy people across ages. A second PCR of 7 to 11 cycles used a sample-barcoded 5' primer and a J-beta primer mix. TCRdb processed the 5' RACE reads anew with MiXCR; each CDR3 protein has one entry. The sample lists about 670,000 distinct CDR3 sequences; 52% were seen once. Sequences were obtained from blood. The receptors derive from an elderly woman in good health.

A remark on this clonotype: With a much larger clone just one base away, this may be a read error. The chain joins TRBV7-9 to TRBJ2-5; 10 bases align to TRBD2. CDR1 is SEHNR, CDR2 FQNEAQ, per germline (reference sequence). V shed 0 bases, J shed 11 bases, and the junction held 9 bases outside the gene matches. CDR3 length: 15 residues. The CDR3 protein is CASSLALAGVSEQYF. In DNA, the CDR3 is TGTGCCAGCAGCTTAGCCCTAGCGGGAGTAAGTGAGCAGTACTTC.

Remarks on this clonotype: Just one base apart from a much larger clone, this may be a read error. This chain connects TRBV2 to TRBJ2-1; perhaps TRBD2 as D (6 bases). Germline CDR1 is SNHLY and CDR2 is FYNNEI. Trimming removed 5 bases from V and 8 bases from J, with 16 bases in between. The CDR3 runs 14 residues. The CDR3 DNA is TGTGCCAGCAGTCCCCATCGGGGGACCGATGAGCAGTTCTTC. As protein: CASSPHRGTDEQFF.

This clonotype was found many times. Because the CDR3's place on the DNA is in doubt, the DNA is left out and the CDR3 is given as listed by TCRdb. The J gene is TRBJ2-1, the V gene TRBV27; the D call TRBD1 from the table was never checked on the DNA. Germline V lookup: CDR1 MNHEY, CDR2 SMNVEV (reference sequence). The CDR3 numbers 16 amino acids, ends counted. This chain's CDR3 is CASSFFGQGEGNEQFF.

The chain's CDR3 is CASSWGHTNEQFF. CDR3 nucleotide sequence: TGTGCCAGCAGTTGGGGACACACGAATGAGCAGTTCTTC. This chain uses TRBV3-1 with TRBJ2-1; D is perhaps TRBD1 (6 bases). The CDR3 consists of 13 residues. Germline assignment: CDR1 LGHDT and CDR2 YNNKEL (reference sequence). V was clipped by 6 bases and J by 7 bases, with 13 bases between them.

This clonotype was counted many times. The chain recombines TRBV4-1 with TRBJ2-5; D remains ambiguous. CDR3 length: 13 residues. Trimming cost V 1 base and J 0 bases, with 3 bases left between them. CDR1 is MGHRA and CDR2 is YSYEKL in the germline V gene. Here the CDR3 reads CASSQANQETQYF. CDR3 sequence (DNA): TGCGCCAGCAGCCAAGCCAACCAAGAGACCCAGTACTTC.

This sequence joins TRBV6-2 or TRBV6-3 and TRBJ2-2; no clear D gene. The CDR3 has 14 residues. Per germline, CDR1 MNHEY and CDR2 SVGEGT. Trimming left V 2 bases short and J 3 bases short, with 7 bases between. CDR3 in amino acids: CASSYRFYTGELFF. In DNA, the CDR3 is TGTGCCAGCAGTTACAGATTCTACACCGGGGAGCTGTTTTTT.

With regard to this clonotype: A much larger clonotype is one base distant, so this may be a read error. CDR3 sequence: CASSKRDLYGQYF. The CDR3 bases are TGTGCCAGCAGTAAGCGGGACCTATACGGGCAGTACTTC. This chain uses TRBV27 with TRBJ2-7, with TRBD2 matching over 7 bases. Germline CDR1 and CDR2: MNHEY and SMNVEV (reference sequence). The CDR3 sequence is 13 residues long.

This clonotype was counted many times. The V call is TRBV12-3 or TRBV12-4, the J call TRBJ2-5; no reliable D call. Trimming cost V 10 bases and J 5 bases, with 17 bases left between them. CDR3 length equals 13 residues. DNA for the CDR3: TGTGCCAACACATTGGGCTCATCGGAGACCCAGTACTTC. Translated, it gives CANTLGSSETQYF.

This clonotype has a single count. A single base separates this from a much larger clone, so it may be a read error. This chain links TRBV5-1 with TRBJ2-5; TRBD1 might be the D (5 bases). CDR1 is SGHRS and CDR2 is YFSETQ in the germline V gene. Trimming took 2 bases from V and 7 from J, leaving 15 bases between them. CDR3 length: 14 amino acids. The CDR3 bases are TGCGCCAGCAGCTTCGACAGTACTCCGGGGACCCAGTACTTC. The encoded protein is CASSFDSTPGTQYF.

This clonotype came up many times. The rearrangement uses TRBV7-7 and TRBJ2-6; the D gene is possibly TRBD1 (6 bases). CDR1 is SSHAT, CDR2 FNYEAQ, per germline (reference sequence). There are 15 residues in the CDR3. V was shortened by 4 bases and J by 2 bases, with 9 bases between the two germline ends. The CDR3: CASSSQGTGANVLTF. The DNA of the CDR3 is TGTGCCAGCAGCTCGCAGGGGACTGGGGCCAACGTCCTGACTTTC.

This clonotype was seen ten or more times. CDR3 in DNA: TGTGCCTGGAGTTACTACTCTGGGGCCAACGTCCTGACTTTC. Protein sequence: CAWSYYSGANVLTF. This chain connects TRBV30 to TRBJ2-6; D is ambiguous. CDR1 is GTSNPN and CDR2 is SVGIG in the germline V gene (reference sequence). Between the trimmed V and J ends, which lost 2 bases and 0 bases, there was a span of 5 bases. This CDR3 spans 14 amino acids.

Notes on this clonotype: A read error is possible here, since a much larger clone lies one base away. CDR3 sequence reads: CSVEDRTGGRETQYF. The CDR3 nucleotides read TGCAGCGTTGAAGATCGGACAGGGGGCAGGGAGACGCAGTATTTT. The J gene is TRBJ2-3, the V gene TRBV29-1; 11 bases map to TRBD1. The germline gives CDR1 SQVTM, CDR2 ANQGSEA. Trimming removed 0 bases from V and 9 bases from J; junction bases left unmatched: 8. This CDR3 is built from 15 residues.

The CDR3 here is CASSPYRDQPQHF. Here the CDR3 DNA reads TGCGCCAGCAGCCCGTACAGGGATCAGCCCCAGCATTTT. This chain links TRBV4-3 with TRBJ1-5; D might be TRBD1 (6 bases). From germline, CDR1 is LGHNA and CDR2 YSLEER. Trimming removed 4 bases from V and 5 bases from J, with 9 bases in between. The CDR3 covers 13 residues.

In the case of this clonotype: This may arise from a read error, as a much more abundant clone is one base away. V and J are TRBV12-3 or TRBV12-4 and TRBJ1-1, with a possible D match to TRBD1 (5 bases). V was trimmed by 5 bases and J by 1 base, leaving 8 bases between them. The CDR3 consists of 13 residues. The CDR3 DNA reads TGTGCCAGCAGTACGACAGCGAACACTGAAGCTTTCTTT. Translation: CASSTTANTEAFF.

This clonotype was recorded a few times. The DNA for the CDR3 is TGCGCCAGCAGCCAAGATTGGGCCTTTAGTAACTCTGGGGCCAACGTCCTGACTTTC. Translated, it gives CASSQDWAFSNSGANVLTF. The chain combines TRBV4-3 with TRBJ2-6; D remains ambiguous. The CDR3 is made up of 19 amino acids. Germline CDR1 and CDR2: LGHNA and YSLEER. V lost 0 bases and J lost 0, with 15 bases in between.

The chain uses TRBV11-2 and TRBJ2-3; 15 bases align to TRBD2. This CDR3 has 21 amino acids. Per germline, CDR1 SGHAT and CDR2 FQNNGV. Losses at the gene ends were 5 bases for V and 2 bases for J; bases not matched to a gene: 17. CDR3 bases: TGTGCCAGCAGCCTTCTTAGGGCCCCGGGACTAGCGGGAGGCTTCACAGATACGCAGTATTTT. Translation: CASSLLRAPGLAGGFTDTQYF.

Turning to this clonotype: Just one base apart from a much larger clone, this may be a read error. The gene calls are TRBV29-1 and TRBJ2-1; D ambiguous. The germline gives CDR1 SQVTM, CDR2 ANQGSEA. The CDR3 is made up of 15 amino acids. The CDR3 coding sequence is TGCAGCGTTGACCCTAGTAGTCGGGCCTACAATGAGCGGTTCTTC. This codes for CSVDPSSRAYNERFF.

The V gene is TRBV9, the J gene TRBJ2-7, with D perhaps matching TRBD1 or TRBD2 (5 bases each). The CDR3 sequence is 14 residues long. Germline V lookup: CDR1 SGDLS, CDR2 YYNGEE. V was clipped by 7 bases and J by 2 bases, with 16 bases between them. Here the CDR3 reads CASVPGAWAYEQYF. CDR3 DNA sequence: TGTGCCAGCGTTCCCGGGGCCTGGGCCTACGAGCAGTACTTC.

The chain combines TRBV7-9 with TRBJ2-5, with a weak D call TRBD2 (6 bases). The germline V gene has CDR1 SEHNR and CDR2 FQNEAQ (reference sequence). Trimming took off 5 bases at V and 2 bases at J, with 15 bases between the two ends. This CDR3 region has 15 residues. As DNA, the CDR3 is TGTGCCAGCAGCCGTTGGGGGGAGATTCAAGAGACCCAGTACTTC. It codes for CASSRWGEIQETQYF.

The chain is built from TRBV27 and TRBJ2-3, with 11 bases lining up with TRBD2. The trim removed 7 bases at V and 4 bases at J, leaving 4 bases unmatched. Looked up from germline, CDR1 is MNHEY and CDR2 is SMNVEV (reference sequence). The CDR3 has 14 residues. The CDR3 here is CASIASGRPDTQYF. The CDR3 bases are TGTGCCAGCATTGCTAGCGGGAGGCCAGATACGCAGTATTTT.